This entry lists 13 T cell receptor beta chains sequenced from one sample in a study of PD-1 blockade in classical Hodgkin lymphoma. In every patient, relapse followed autologous stem cell transplantation, while exposure to brentuximab vedotin differed. Sequencing was performed with immunoSEQ multiplex PCR; in TCRdb, only in-frame clones are kept and a portion is missing. Of about 14,000 clones listed, around 80% are singletons. The sequenced sample was peripheral blood mononuclear cells (PBMCs), obtained before the second cycle of nivolumab. Every receptor here comes from a human donor with classical Hodgkin lymphoma.

CDR3 amino acids: CASSFSGGDEQYF. The CDR3 DNA reads as TGTGCCAGCAGCTTTAGCGGGGGGGACGAGCAGTACTTC. The rearrangement uses TRBV5-4 and TRBJ2-7; 11 bases line up with TRBD2. After removal of 2 bases from V and 5 bases from J, the junction contained 0 bases not matched to a gene. The germline gives CDR1 SGHNT, CDR2 YYREEE (reference sequence). This CDR3 spans 13 amino acids. The complete variable domain, with remaining parts taken from reference TRBV5-4 and TRBJ2-7, reads ETGVTQSPTHLIKTRGQQVTLRCSSQSGHNTVSWYQQALGQGPQFIFQYYREEENGRGNFPPRFSGLQFPNYSSELNVNALELDDSALYLCASSFSGGDEQYFGPGTRLTVT.

The genes are TRBV6-5 and TRBJ1-2; TRBD1 might be the D (6 bases). The V gene lost 0 bases and the J gene lost 8 bases, with 13 bases spanning the gap. The CDR3 covers 14 residues. Looked up from germline, CDR1 is MNHEY and CDR2 is SVGAGI. CDR3: CASSYSGAGRGYTF. DNA of the CDR3: TGTGCCAGCAGTTACTCGGGGGCAGGGCGAGGCTACACCTTC.

This chain joins TRBV7-3 and TRBJ2-4; weak D call: TRBD2 (6 bases). Germline loops: CDR1 SGHTA, CDR2 FQGTGA. With 6 bases removed from V and 9 bases from J, the gap between germline ends came to 21 bases. The CDR3 has 15 amino acids. Here the CDR3 reads CASRSGISNGGIQYF. The CDR3 DNA reads as TGTGCCAGCAGATCCGGGATTTCCAACGGGGGCATTCAGTACTTC.

The chain has TRBV27 and TRBJ2-5; tentatively, D is TRBD1 or TRBD2 (5 bases each). The germline V and J ends were trimmed by 5 bases and 3 bases, with 13 bases remaining between them. From germline, CDR1 is MNHEY and CDR2 SMNVEV (reference sequence). The CDR3 is 14 residues long. Here the CDR3 reads CASSLRGVKETQYF. The DNA of the CDR3 is TGTGCCAGCAGTCTCCGAGGGGTGAAAGAGACCCAGTACTTC.

The DNA of the CDR3 is TGTGCCAGTAGTATTGGGCCAGGGGAATGGCAGCCCCAGCATTTT. It yields the protein CASSIGPGEWQPQHF. V and J are TRBV19 and TRBJ1-5, with D maybe TRBD1 (6 bases). V lost 3 bases, J lost 7 bases, and 16 bases lay in between. CDR3 size: 15 residues. Per germline, CDR1 LNHDA and CDR2 SQIVND (reference sequence).

The gene calls are TRBV2 and TRBJ1-2; no clear D. Germline-derived CDR1 and CDR2 are SNHLY and FYNNEI. The length of the CDR3 is 11 residues. V gave up 3 bases and J gave up 4 bases, with 3 bases separating them. CDR3 sequence (DNA): TGTGCCAGCAGTGACGGCTATGGCTACACCTTC. This codes for CASSDGYGYTF. Using reference TRBV2 and TRBJ1-2 for the parts outside the CDR3, the full variable domain is EPEVTQTPSHQVTQMGQEVILRCVPISNHLYFYWYRQILGQKVEFLVSFYNNEISEKSEIFDDQFSVERPDGSNFTLKIRSTKLEDSAMYFCASSDGYGYTFGSGTRLTVV.

DNA for the CDR3: TGTGCCAGCAGCTTGACCAGGGCTGTCTCTGGAAACACCATATATTTT. This translates into CASSLTRAVSGNTIYF. The chain is built from TRBV5-5 and TRBJ1-3; perhaps TRBD1 as D (5 bases). Deletions cut 1 base from V and 0 bases from J, with 11 bases between. The CDR3 is made up of 16 amino acids. CDR1 is SGHKS and CDR2 is YYEKEE in the germline V gene (reference sequence).

This clone is a singleton in its sample. J is TRBJ1-2 and V is TRBV10-2; a possible D gene is TRBD1 (6 bases). The length of the CDR3 is 14 residues. V was shortened by 3 bases and J by 5 bases, with 13 bases between the two germline ends. The germline V gene encodes CDR1 WSHSY and CDR2 SAAADI. As DNA, the CDR3 is TGCGCCAGCAGTGACAACAGGGTGAATTATGGCTACACCTTC. Its translation is CASSDNRVNYGYTF.

The chain is built from TRBV18 and TRBJ2-7; no clear D. The germline V gene has CDR1 KGHSH and CDR2 LQKENI. Trimming cost V 2 bases and J 3 bases, with 5 bases left between them. CDR3 size: 12 residues. The CDR3 sequence: CASSPGSYEQYF. The CDR3 bases are TGTGCCAGCTCACCAGGCAGCTACGAGCAGTACTTC.

As for this clone: This sequence is one base from a far larger clone and is likely a read error. The same CDR3 also results from other DNA sequences found in this sample. The chain links TRBV5-5 to TRBJ2-1; the D is unclear. Per the germline V gene, CDR1 is SGHKS and CDR2 is YYEKEE (reference sequence). The CDR3 is 15 amino acids. Trimming stripped 4 bases from V and 6 bases from J, with 17 bases between. Here the CDR3 DNA reads TGTGCCAGCAGCCAAGCTAGATATAGTGGCAATGAGCAGTTCTTC. It specifies CASSQARYSGNEQFF.

V usage is TRBV6-5 and J usage is TRBJ1-2, with TRBD1 as a possible D gene (6 bases). CDR3 size: 13 residues. Trimming took 8 bases from V and 4 from J, leaving 14 bases between them. From germline, CDR1 is MNHEY and CDR2 SVGAGI. The CDR3 loop reads CASDEQGGYGYTF. Written as DNA, the CDR3 is TGTGCCAGCGACGAACAGGGAGGCTATGGCTACACCTTC.

The sample holds a few counts of this clone. This chain joins TRBV11-2 and TRBJ2-7; TRBD1 agrees at 7 bases. Trimming cost V 3 bases and J 2 bases; bases outside gene matches: 7. Germline CDR1 and CDR2: SGHAT and FQNNGV. The length of the CDR3 is 15 residues. The CDR3 bases are TGTGCCAGCAGCTTCCCCACAGGGGTTGCCTACGAGCAGTACTTC. The encoded protein is CASSFPTGVAYEQYF.

The J gene is TRBJ1-1, the V gene TRBV9; 10 bases align to TRBD1. Trimming cost V 3 bases and J 6 bases; bases outside gene matches: 5. The CDR3 runs to 14 residues. Germline CDR1 is SGDLS and CDR2 is YYNGEE. The CDR3 is CASSGTTGGPEAFF. As DNA, the CDR3 is TGTGCCAGCAGCGGAACGACAGGGGGCCCTGAAGCTTTCTTT.